One sample yielded the 2 T cell receptor beta chains listed below, sequenced in a study of control samples from healthy donors and cancer patients. The data were produced by immunoSEQ multiplex PCR, yet TCRdb's version contains in-frame clones alone and is incomplete. The sample lists around 140,000 clones, about nine tenths seen once, with roughly 7.8% in the top ten. The sample was PBMCs. All receptors derive from a man aged 50-59 years with head and neck cancer.

The V gene is TRBV9, the J gene TRBJ1-1; D remains ambiguous. This CDR3 region has 15 residues. CDR1 and CDR2 from the germline V gene are SGDLS and YYNGEE. V dropped 0 bases and J dropped 5 bases, with 14 bases sitting between them. The CDR3, as DNA: TGTGCCAGCAGCGTAGAGGCAGGTAGAGGGACTGAAGCTTTCTTT. Its protein is CASSVEAGRGTEAFF. The complete variable domain, with remaining parts taken from reference TRBV9 and TRBJ1-1, reads DSGVTQTPKHLITATGQRVTLRCSPRSGDLSVYWYQQSLDQGLQFLIQYYNGEERAKGNILERFSAQQFPDLHSELNLSSLELGDSALYFCASSVEAGRGTEAFFGQGTRLTVV.

This clone has a single count. The chain has TRBV5-1 and TRBJ2-7, with D tentatively TRBD1 (6 bases). V gave up 4 bases and J gave up 4 bases, with 21 bases separating them. This CDR3 is 16 amino acids long. CDR1 is SGHRS and CDR2 is YFSETQ in the germline V gene. CDR3 sequence: CASSRHGQLKTYEQYF. The CDR3 DNA follows: TGCGCCAGCAGCCGACACGGACAGCTTAAGACGTACGAGCAGTACTTC.